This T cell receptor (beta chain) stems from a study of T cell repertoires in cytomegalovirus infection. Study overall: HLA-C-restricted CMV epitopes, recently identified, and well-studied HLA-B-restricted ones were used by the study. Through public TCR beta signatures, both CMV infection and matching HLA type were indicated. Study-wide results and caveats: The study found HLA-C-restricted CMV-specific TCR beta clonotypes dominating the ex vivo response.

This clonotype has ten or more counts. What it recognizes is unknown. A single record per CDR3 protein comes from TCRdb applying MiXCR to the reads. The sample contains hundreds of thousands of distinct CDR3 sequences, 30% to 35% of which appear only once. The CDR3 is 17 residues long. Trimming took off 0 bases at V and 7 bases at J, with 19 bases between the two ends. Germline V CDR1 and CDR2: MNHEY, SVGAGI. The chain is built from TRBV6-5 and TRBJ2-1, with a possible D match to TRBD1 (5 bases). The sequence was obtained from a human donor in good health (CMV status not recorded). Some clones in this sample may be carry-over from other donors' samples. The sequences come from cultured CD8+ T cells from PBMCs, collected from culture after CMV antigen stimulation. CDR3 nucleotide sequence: TGTGCCAGCAGTTACTCCCCTTTGCAAGGGGCCGGTAATGAGCAGTTCTTC. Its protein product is CASSYSPLQGAGNEQFF.